A single sample is the source of the 20 T cell receptor beta chains below, sequenced in a study of cytomegalovirus exposure and HLA in healthy donors. The PCR employed 60 Vbeta primers together with 13 Jbeta primers. Method: immunoSEQ multiplex PCR; TCRdb's copy keeps in-frame clones and lacks some. In the table there are some 96,000 clones, 78% of which are singletons. The specimen sequenced was PBMCs. The receptors were gathered from a woman aged 55-75 years in good health and CMV-seronegative.

This rearrangement joins TRBV18 to TRBJ1-3; D is unresolved. CDR1 is KGHSH, CDR2 LQKENI, per germline. With 3 bases removed from V and 3 bases from J, the gap between germline ends came to 12 bases. This CDR3 has 15 residues. CDR3 nucleotides: TGTGCCAGCTCACCGGGAGGGCCCATTGGAAACACCATATATTTT. It specifies CASSPGGPIGNTIYF.

This chain uses TRBV19 with TRBJ2-7; 9 positions agree with TRBD1. The CDR3 has 14 amino acids. Germline V gene sequence: CDR1 LNHDA, CDR2 SQIVND (reference sequence). The V and J ends lost 3 bases and 5 bases, in that order; junction bases with no gene match: 5. CDR3 in DNA: TGTGCCAGTAGTATGGGGACAGGGTATGACGAGCAGTACTTC. It translates to CASSMGTGYDEQYF.

The V gene is TRBV5-6, the J gene TRBJ2-7; 8 bases map to TRBD2. The trim removed 5 bases at V and 1 base at J, leaving 17 bases unmatched. The germline gives CDR1 SGHDT, CDR2 YYEEEE. This CDR3 has 18 amino acids. CDR3 DNA sequence: TGTGCCAGCAGGCCATCGGGGGGGGGTTGGAGTCGGTCCTACGAGCAGTACTTC. Amino acid sequence: CASRPSGGGWSRSYEQYF.

V gene TRBV27 combines with J gene TRBJ1-6; maybe TRBD1 (6 bases). There are 18 residues in the CDR3. Germline CDR1 reads MNHEY; CDR2 reads SMNVEV (reference sequence). Trimming shortened V by 3 bases and J by 4 bases, and 19 bases separated the two germline ends. The CDR3 loop is CASSLMWDTKHYNSPLHF. The CDR3 coding sequence is TGTGCCAGCAGTTTGATGTGGGACACCAAACATTATAATTCACCCCTCCACTTT.

The V and J genes are TRBV5-1 and TRBJ1-4; no clear D. The germline gives CDR1 SGHRS, CDR2 YFSETQ. The CDR3 is made up of 16 amino acids. Trimming took off 0 bases at V and 4 bases at J, with 13 bases between the two ends. CDR3 loop: CASSLETLGSNEKLFF. In DNA form, the CDR3 reads TGCGCCAGCAGCTTGGAAACCTTGGGCAGTAATGAAAAACTGTTTTTT.

The gene calls are TRBV29-1 and TRBJ2-3; 9 bases are shared with TRBD1. J was trimmed by 3 bases and V by 4 bases; bases with no gene match: 8. The CDR3 covers 15 residues. Germline CDR1 and CDR2: SQVTM and ANQGSEA. CDR3: CSVVLRQGGTDTQYF. The CDR3 nucleotides are TGCAGCGTTGTTTTAAGACAGGGGGGGACAGATACGCAGTATTTT.

This clone was observed a single time. The chain carries TRBV6-1 and TRBJ1-1, with D hard to call. CDR3 length equals 13 residues. Germline loops: CDR1 MNHNS, CDR2 SASEGT. V was clipped by 4 bases and J by 1 base, with 7 bases between them. The CDR3 bases are TGTGCCAGCAGTGTTGAGGAGAACACTGAAGCTTTCTTT. Encoded protein: CASSVEENTEAFF.

This clone is a singleton in its sample. The gene calls are TRBV25-1 and TRBJ1-3, with no clear D. V lost 1 base to trimming and J lost 2 bases, with 9 bases between them. The CDR3 covers 15 residues. Per germline, CDR1 MGHDK and CDR2 SYGVNS. CDR3 in amino acids: CASSEFAGPGNTIYF. The CDR3 DNA is TGTGCCAGCAGTGAATTTGCAGGCCCTGGAAACACCATATATTTT.

The V gene is TRBV19, the J gene TRBJ1-2, with D possibly being TRBD1 (5 bases). V lost 3 bases to trimming and J lost 2 bases, with 16 bases between them. The CDR3 covers 16 residues. Germline V gene data show CDR1 as LNHDA and CDR2 as SQIVND (reference sequence). Here the CDR3 DNA reads TGTGCCAGTAGTATGGGACTCTCCGGGGTCAACTATGGCTACACCTTC. This translates into CASSMGLSGVNYGYTF.

The rearrangement links TRBV6-1 to TRBJ2-3, with 11 bases fitting TRBD2. The J segment lost 6 bases and the V segment lost 7 bases, leaving 9 bases of the junction unmatched. Germline assignment: CDR1 MNHNS and CDR2 SASEGT. CDR3 size: 15 residues. CDR3 loop: CASTRRGTSGDTQYF. In nucleotides, the CDR3 is TGTGCCAGCACCAGAAGAGGGACTAGCGGTGATACGCAGTATTTT.

The chain uses TRBV9 and TRBJ1-1; D is uncertain. The CDR3 is 13 residues long. The germline V gene has CDR1 SGDLS and CDR2 YYNGEE. Trimming shortened V by 0 bases and J by 0 bases, and 3 bases separated the two germline ends. In DNA, the CDR3 is TGTGCCAGCAGCGTAGTCTTGAACACTGAAGCTTTCTTT. Its translation is CASSVVLNTEAFF.

The chain recombines TRBV2 with TRBJ1-2, with 7 positions matching TRBD1. CDR1 and CDR2 (germline): SNHLY, FYNNEI. V was pared by 4 bases and J by 4 bases, with 9 bases of the junction left unmatched. The CDR3 has 15 amino acids. In DNA form, the CDR3 reads TGTGCCAGCAGTGCCGGGGCAAGACAGGGCTATGGCTACACCTTC. Translated: CASSAGARQGYGYTF.

This clone showed up just a few times. The chain is built from TRBV5-1 and TRBJ1-6, with a possible D match to TRBD1 (6 bases). In germline, CDR1 is SGHRS, CDR2 YFSETQ. V was pared by 3 bases and J by 0 bases, with 13 bases between. The CDR3 covers 17 residues. CDR3 coding DNA: TGCGCCAGCAGCTCAACTACAGGGAGCTCCTATAATTCACCCCTCCACTTT. Amino acids: CASSSTTGSSYNSPLHF.

This sequence joins TRBV5-1 and TRBJ2-3; no reliable D call. Trimming cost V 0 bases and J 0 bases, with 11 bases left between them. The CDR3 loop spans 16 amino acids. Per the germline V gene, CDR1 is SGHRS and CDR2 is YFSETQ. The CDR3 coding sequence is TGCGCCAGCAGCTTGGTCTGGGCAAAGAGCACAGATACGCAGTATTTT. It translates to CASSLVWAKSTDTQYF.

J is TRBJ1-1 and V is TRBV5-1; a weak D match, TRBD1 (6 bases). Per germline, CDR1 SGHRS and CDR2 YFSETQ. CDR3 size: 15 residues. Trimming took off 5 bases at V and 1 base at J, with 15 bases between the two ends. CDR3 sequence: CASRFTDRRNTEAFF. DNA for the CDR3: TGCGCCAGCAGATTTACCGACAGGAGGAACACTGAAGCTTTCTTT.

This clone appeared a single time. The chain is built from TRBV19 and TRBJ2-7; 13 positions agree with TRBD2. Germline loops: CDR1 LNHDA, CDR2 SQIVND (reference sequence). The CDR3 covers 15 residues. With V trimmed by 3 bases and J by 2 bases, 1 base remained unmatched. The CDR3 DNA sequence: TGTGCCAGTAGTATTGGGACTAGCGGGGCCTACGAGCAGTACTTC. Translated: CASSIGTSGAYEQYF.

The rearrangement uses TRBV30 and TRBJ2-1, with 8 positions matching TRBD2. CDR3 length equals 14 residues. Germline-derived CDR1 and CDR2 are GTSNPN and SVGIG (reference sequence). V shed 7 bases, J shed 7 bases, and the junction held 12 bases outside the gene matches. The CDR3 protein is CASTTSGPGNEQFF. CDR3 bases: TGTGCCTCCACCACTAGCGGACCGGGGAATGAGCAGTTCTTC.

The chain combines TRBV4-1 with TRBJ2-7; no clear D. V lost 4 bases and J lost 4, with 11 bases in between. The CDR3 is 13 amino acids. Germline V lookup: CDR1 MGHRA, CDR2 YSYEKL. The CDR3 sequence: CASSPGSSYEQYF. The DNA for the CDR3 is TGCGCCAGCAGCCCCGGGTCCTCATACGAGCAGTACTTC.

V is TRBV6-1 and J is TRBJ2-5, with 8 bases aligning to TRBD2. V was pared by 2 bases and J by 10 bases, with 12 bases of the junction left unmatched. The CDR3 sequence is 15 residues long. Germline V lookup: CDR1 MNHNS, CDR2 SASEGT. CDR3 protein: CASSEFVAGRGDQYF. For the CDR3, the DNA is TGTGCCAGCAGTGAATTCGTAGCGGGGCGAGGGGACCAGTACTTC.

This clone was observed a single time. The chain is built from TRBV13 and TRBJ2-3, with 9 bases matching TRBD1. The junction had 1 base not matched to a gene; V was cut back by 0 bases and J by 3 bases. This CDR3 is 15 amino acids long. The germline CDR1 and CDR2 sequences are PRHDT and FYEKMQ (reference sequence). CDR3 protein: CASSLGTGGTDTQYF. For the CDR3, the DNA is TGTGCCAGCAGCTTAGGGACAGGGGGGACAGATACGCAGTATTTT.